The T cell receptor (beta chain) described here comes from a study of blood T cell repertoires in COVID-19. Study information: Donors in the United States, Italy and Spain gave samples during acute or convalescent COVID-19.

Only in-frame clones appear in the TCRdb table, and some are missing; sequencing was by immunoSEQ multiplex PCR. The table records around 230,000 clones, 85% to 90% of them present only once. Seattle-derived patients entered the study during active infection and were followed longitudinally. The CDR3 sequence is 15 residues long. The V gene's germline CDR1 is MNHNY and CDR2 SVGAGI (reference sequence). Trimming left V 5 bases short and J 4 bases short, with 16 bases between. The chain combines TRBV6-6 with TRBJ2-3; weak D call: TRBD2 (7 bases). Sequencing was carried out using peripheral blood. This TCR derives from a man aged 50 to 59 with COVID-19, enrolled during active disease. CDR3 sequence: CASSGLRGTPDTQYF. In DNA form, the CDR3 reads TGTGCCAGCAGTGGCTTGCGGGGGACACCAGATACGCAGTATTTT.